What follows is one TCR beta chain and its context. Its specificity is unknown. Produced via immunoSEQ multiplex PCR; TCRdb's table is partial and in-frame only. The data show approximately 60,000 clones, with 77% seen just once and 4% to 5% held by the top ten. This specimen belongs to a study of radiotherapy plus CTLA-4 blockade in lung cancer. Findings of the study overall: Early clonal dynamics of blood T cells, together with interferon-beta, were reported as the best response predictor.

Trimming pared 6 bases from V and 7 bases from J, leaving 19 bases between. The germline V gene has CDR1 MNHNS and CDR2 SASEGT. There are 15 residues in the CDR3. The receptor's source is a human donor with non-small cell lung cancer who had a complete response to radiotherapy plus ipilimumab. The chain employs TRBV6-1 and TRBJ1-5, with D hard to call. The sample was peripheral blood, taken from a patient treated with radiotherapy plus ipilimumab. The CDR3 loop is CASSLDRANGQPQHF. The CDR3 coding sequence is TGTGCCAGCAGCTTAGACCGGGCAAATGGACAGCCCCAGCATTTT.